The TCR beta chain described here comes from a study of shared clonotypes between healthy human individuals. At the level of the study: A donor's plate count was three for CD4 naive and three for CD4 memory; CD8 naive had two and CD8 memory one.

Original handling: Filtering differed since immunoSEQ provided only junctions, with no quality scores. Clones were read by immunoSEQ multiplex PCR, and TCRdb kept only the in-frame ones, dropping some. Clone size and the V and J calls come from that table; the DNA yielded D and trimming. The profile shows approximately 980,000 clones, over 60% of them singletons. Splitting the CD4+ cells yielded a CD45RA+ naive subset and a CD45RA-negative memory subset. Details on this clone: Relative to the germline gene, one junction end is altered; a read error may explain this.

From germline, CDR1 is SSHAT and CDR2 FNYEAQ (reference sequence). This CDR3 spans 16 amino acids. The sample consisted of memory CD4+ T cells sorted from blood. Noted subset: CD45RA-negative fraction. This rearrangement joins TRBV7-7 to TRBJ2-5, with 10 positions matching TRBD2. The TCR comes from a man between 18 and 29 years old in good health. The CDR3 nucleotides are TGTGCTAGCAGCCAAAGCGGGGGGGCCGTACAAGAGACCCAGTACTTC. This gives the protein CASSQSGGAVQETQYF.